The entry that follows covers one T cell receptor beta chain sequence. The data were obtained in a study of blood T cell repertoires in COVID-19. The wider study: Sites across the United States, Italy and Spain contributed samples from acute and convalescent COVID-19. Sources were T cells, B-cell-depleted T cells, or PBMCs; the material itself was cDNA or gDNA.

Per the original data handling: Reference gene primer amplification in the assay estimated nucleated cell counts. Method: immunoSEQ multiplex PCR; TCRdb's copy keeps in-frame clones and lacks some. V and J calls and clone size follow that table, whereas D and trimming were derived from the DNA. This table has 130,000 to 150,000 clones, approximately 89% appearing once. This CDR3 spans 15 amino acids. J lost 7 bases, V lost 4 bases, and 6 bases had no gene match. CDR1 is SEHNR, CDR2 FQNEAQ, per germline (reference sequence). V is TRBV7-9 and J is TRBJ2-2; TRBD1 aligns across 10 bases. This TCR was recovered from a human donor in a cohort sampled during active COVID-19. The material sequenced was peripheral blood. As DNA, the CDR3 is TGTGCCAGCAGCTCCGGGACAGGGGCTAGCGGGGAGCTGTTTTTT. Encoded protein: CASSSGTGASGELFF.